Shown below are 25 T cell receptor beta chains from a single sample sequenced in a study of T cells of healthy individuals. TCRdb reanalysed the 5' RACE reads using MiXCR and keeps one entry per CDR3 protein. The table has approximately 50,000 distinct CDR3 sequences, approximately 14% seen once. The receptors originated from a human donor in good health.

V is TRBV5-1 and J is TRBJ2-1; 7 bases agree with TRBD2. The V gene end was trimmed by 3 bases and the J gene end by 9 bases; junction bases not matched to a gene: 6. CDR1 and CDR2 from the germline V gene are SGHRS and YFSETQ. This CDR3 comprises 13 residues. CDR3 nucleotides: TGCGCCAGCAGCTCGTCGGGGGGAAGTGAGCAGTTCTTC. This gives the protein CASSSSGGSEQFF.

The chain links TRBV7-2 to TRBJ1-1; D gene ambiguous. The CDR3 runs to 13 residues. Germline V gene data show CDR1 as SGHTA and CDR2 as FQGNSA. The ends were cut back, 1 base at V and 1 base at J, with 4 bases in the middle. Written as DNA, the CDR3 is TGTGCCAGCAGCTTAGGTACGAACACTGAAGCTTTCTTT. Protein product: CASSLGTNTEAFF.

The rearrangement links TRBV5-1 to TRBJ2-1; 8 positions match TRBD1. The germline V gene encodes CDR1 SGHRS and CDR2 YFSETQ. Germline trimming cut 4 bases from V and 6 bases from J; bases unmatched to any gene: 12. The CDR3 has 16 residues. CDR3 nucleotides: TGCGCCAGCAGCCAAGACCCCGGGACAGGTCCCAATGAGCAGTTCTTC. Amino acids: CASSQDPGTGPNEQFF.

The table lists this clonotype with a few counts. As DNA, the CDR3 is TGTGCCAGCAGCCAGACTAGCGGGAGGGAGCTGTTTTTT. As protein: CASSQTSGRELFF. This sequence joins TRBV9 and TRBJ2-2, with 11 bases lining up with TRBD2. The CDR3 is made up of 13 amino acids. In germline, CDR1 is SGDLS, CDR2 YYNGEE. V dropped 4 bases and J dropped 9; count of bases not matched to a gene: 2.

This clonotype turned up a few times. This rearrangement joins TRBV7-2 to TRBJ1-1; TRBD1 matches 7 bases. The germline V gene has CDR1 SGHTA and CDR2 FQGNSA. This CDR3 region has 17 residues. V lost 7 bases to trimming and J lost 1 base; unmatched junction nucleotides: 15. CDR3: CASIPDEGAIRNTEAFF. The CDR3 nucleotides are TGTGCCAGCATCCCGGATGAGGGGGCTATAAGGAACACTGAAGCTTTCTTT.

V usage is TRBV5-4 and J usage is TRBJ2-5; D may be TRBD2 (5 bases). Germline V gene data show CDR1 as SGHNT and CDR2 as YYREEE (reference sequence). The CDR3 contains 15 residues. The V and J ends lost 4 bases and 2 bases respectively, with 15 bases between them. CDR3 region: CASSRRADLQETQYF. CDR3 bases: TGTGCCAGCAGCCGGCGAGCGGACCTACAAGAGACCCAGTACTTC. Filled out from reference TRBV5-4 and TRBJ2-5, the complete variable domain reads ETGVTQSPTHLIKTRGQQVTLRCSSQSGHNTVSWYQQALGQGPQFIFQYYREEENGRGNFPPRFSGLQFPNYSSELNVNALELDDSALYLCASSRRADLQETQYFGPGTRLLVL.

This clonotype was seen many times. The chain is built from TRBV29-1 and TRBJ2-5; D gene ambiguous. This CDR3 region has 12 residues. Germline lookup yields CDR1 SQVTM and CDR2 ANQGSEA. V was cut by 4 bases and J by 0 bases, with 6 bases left in between. The CDR3 loop reads CSVAGHQETQYF. CDR3 DNA: TGCAGCGTTGCAGGTCACCAAGAGACCCAGTACTTC.

This clonotype was counted between two and nine times. This chain joins TRBV20-1 and TRBJ1-5, with unresolved D. V lost 0 bases and J 3 bases, leaving 9 bases between the germline ends. The germline V gene encodes CDR1 DFQATT and CDR2 SNEGSKA (reference sequence). The CDR3 is 14 residues long. This CDR3 is CSARDEGYNQPQHF. In DNA, the CDR3 is TGCAGTGCTAGAGATGAAGGGTACAATCAGCCCCAGCATTTT.

The table lists this clonotype with many counts. The V and J genes are TRBV7-3 and TRBJ2-3; 12 positions agree with TRBD1. This CDR3 comprises 16 residues. CDR1 SGHTA and CDR2 FQGTGA come from the germline V gene. V was pared by 1 base and J by 4 bases, with 3 bases of the junction left unmatched. CDR3 amino acids: CASSLRGTGGADTQYF. CDR3 nucleotide sequence: TGTGCCAGCAGCTTAAGGGGGACAGGGGGCGCAGATACGCAGTATTTT. The full variable domain, with the rest looked up from reference TRBV7-3 and TRBJ2-3, is GAGVSQTPSNKVTEKGKYVELRCDPISGHTALYWYRQSLGQGPEFLIYFQGTGAADDSGLPNDRFFAVRPEGSVSTLKIQRTERGDSAVYLCASSLRGTGGADTQYFGPGTRLTVL.

This clonotype was detected ten times or more. The rearrangement uses TRBV29-1 and TRBJ2-7, with 8 bases aligning to TRBD1. The CDR3 contains 12 residues. V gave up 4 bases and J gave up 3 bases; unmatched junction bases: 2. Germline values: CDR1 SQVTM, CDR2 ANQGSEA. In nucleotides, the CDR3 is TGCAGCGTTGTAACAGGGGGCTACGAGCAGTACTTC. As protein: CSVVTGGYEQYF.

This chain joins TRBV5-1 and TRBJ1-1; D is unresolved. Germline assignment: CDR1 SGHRS and CDR2 YFSETQ. Trimming removed 2 bases from V and 4 bases from J, with 15 bases in between. The CDR3 has 15 residues. The CDR3: CASSLAPAATTEAFF. The CDR3 DNA is TGCGCCAGCAGCTTAGCCCCGGCCGCGACCACTGAAGCTTTCTTT.

This clonotype was seen only once. This rearrangement joins TRBV7-2 to TRBJ2-5; TRBD2 matches 9 bases. V lost 5 bases to trimming and J lost 2 bases; unmatched junction nucleotides: 6. The CDR3 covers 15 residues. In germline, CDR1 is SGHTA, CDR2 FQGNSA. This CDR3 reads CASSPRLAEQETQYF. In DNA, the CDR3 is TGTGCCAGCAGCCCCCGACTAGCGGAGCAAGAGACCCAGTACTTC.

This clonotype was counted at least ten times. Here the CDR3 DNA reads TGCAGTGCTCCGAACATGGGGACAGGCCAATCACCCCTCCACTTT. It translates to CSAPNMGTGQSPLHF. The chain carries TRBV20-1 and TRBJ1-6; 8 bases are a match to TRBD1. The germline gives CDR1 DFQATT, CDR2 SNEGSKA (reference sequence). Trimming at V came to 5 bases and at J to 10 bases, leaving 13 bases not matched to a gene. This CDR3 has 15 residues.

The sample holds many counts of this clonotype. V gene TRBV29-1 combines with J gene TRBJ2-3; D unclear. The V gene's germline CDR1 is SQVTM and CDR2 ANQGSEA. The CDR3 length is 15 residues. Trimming took off 0 bases at V and 4 bases at J, with 14 bases between the two ends. The chain's CDR3 is CSVEDRWGIADTQYF. Written as DNA, the CDR3 is TGCAGCGTTGAAGATCGATGGGGTATTGCAGATACGCAGTATTTT.

This clonotype was recorded a few times. The chain combines TRBV7-9 with TRBJ1-3; 7 bases are shared with TRBD1. The CDR3 extends over 17 amino acids. CDR1 and CDR2 from the germline V gene are SEHNR and FQNEAQ (reference sequence). V lost 0 bases, J lost 2 bases, and 7 bases stayed unmatched. DNA of the CDR3: TGTGCCAGCAGCTTAGCGACAGGGCTCGGAGCTGGAAACACCATATATTTT. This codes for CASSLATGLGAGNTIYF.

This clonotype has a handful of counts. The chain couples TRBV4-1 to TRBJ2-1, with D possibly called TRBD1 or TRBD2 (5 bases each). V dropped 1 base and J dropped 4 bases, with 20 bases sitting between them. Germline CDR1 MGHRA, CDR2 YSYEKL. There are 18 residues in the CDR3. The CDR3 protein is CASSQGFGTAGLYNEQFF. CDR3 DNA: TGCGCCAGCAGCCAAGGCTTCGGGACGGCCGGGCTATACAATGAGCAGTTCTTC.

The chain uses TRBV15 and TRBJ2-2; no reliable D call. This CDR3 is 16 amino acids long. The germline gives CDR1 LNHNV, CDR2 YYDKDF (reference sequence). V shed 2 bases and J shed 0 bases, with 10 bases lying between them. The CDR3 nucleotides read TGTGCCACCAGCAGACTAAGGTCCACGAACACCGGGGAGCTGTTTTTT. Translating gives CATSRLRSTNTGELFF.

There are many counts of this clonotype. The rearrangement uses TRBV6-5 and TRBJ1-4, with a weak D call TRBD1 (5 bases). From germline, CDR1 is MNHEY and CDR2 SVGAGI. The V and J ends lost 4 bases and 7 bases respectively, with 7 bases between them. CDR3 length: 12 residues. CDR3 in DNA: TGTGCCAGCAGTTTAAGGGGTGAAAAACTGTTTTTT. This encodes CASSLRGEKLFF.

Of note for this clonotype: Given a much more abundant clone one base away, this may be a read error. V is TRBV7-9 and J is TRBJ1-1; D possibly corresponds to TRBD1 (5 bases). V gave up 3 bases and J gave up 4 bases, with 9 bases separating them. This CDR3 region has 13 residues. The germline V gene has CDR1 SEHNR and CDR2 FQNEAQ (reference sequence). This CDR3 is CASSLAGCTEAFF. CDR3 bases: TGTGCCAGCAGCTTGGCAGGGTGCACTGAAGCTTTCTTT.

V gene TRBV29-1 combines with J gene TRBJ2-7; D gene unclear. The V end was cut by 1 base, the J end by 0 bases, with 7 bases between. The CDR3 totals 13 residues. Germline loops: CDR1 SQVTM, CDR2 ANQGSEA. CDR3 DNA sequence: TGCAGCGTTGAAGTTACGGGCTCCTACGAGCAGTACTTC. Translating gives CSVEVTGSYEQYF.

Ten or more counts support this clonotype. This chain connects TRBV24-1 to TRBJ1-2; 8 positions match TRBD1. This CDR3 region has 15 residues. With V trimmed by 4 bases and J by 5 bases, 8 bases remained unmatched. The germline V gene has CDR1 KGHDR and CDR2 SFDVKD. The chain's CDR3 is CATSDPGQESYGYTF. Here the CDR3 DNA reads TGTGCCACCAGTGACCCGGGACAGGAATCTTATGGCTACACCTTC.

This clonotype was found many times. Written as DNA, the CDR3 is TGTGCAAGTCGCTTAGGAGGGGACGATCAGCCCCAGCATTTT. Translating it yields CASRLGGDDQPQHF. The V call is TRBV12-2, the J call TRBJ1-5; the D call in the table, TRBD1, was not verified against the DNA. TRBV12-2 is marked as a pseudogene. The CDR3 loop spans 14 amino acids.

As to this clonotype: A much larger clone differs from this one at a single base, so this may be a read error. Written as DNA, the CDR3 is TGCAGCGTAGTTTTGGGGGGCAAGAACATTGAGTACTTC. Amino acid sequence: CSVVLGGKNIEYF. This chain links TRBV29-1 with TRBJ2-4; D may correspond to TRBD1 or TRBD2 (6 bases each). Germline CDR1 and CDR2: SQVTM and ANQGSEA. This CDR3 comprises 13 residues.

This clonotype was seen only a few times. V and J are TRBV11-1 and TRBJ1-1; TRBD1 aligns across 7 bases. The J segment lost 8 bases and the V segment lost 3 bases, leaving 9 bases of the junction unmatched. This CDR3 is built from 14 residues. Germline V gene sequence: CDR1 SGHAT, CDR2 FQDESV (reference sequence). CDR3 protein: CASSFTGESTEAFF. The CDR3 DNA reads TGTGCCAGCAGCTTCACAGGGGAGTCTACCGAAGCTTTCTTT.

In this sample, this clonotype turned up a few times. The V and J genes are TRBV7-2 and TRBJ2-1; TRBD2 matches at 12 bases. V was pared by 5 bases and J by 7 bases, with 6 bases of the junction left unmatched. Germline CDR1 SGHTA, CDR2 FQGNSA. The CDR3 runs to 15 residues. CDR3 in DNA: TGTGCCAGCAGCCAAACTAGCGGGGGGAGTAATGAGCAGTTCTTC. It yields the protein CASSQTSGGSNEQFF.